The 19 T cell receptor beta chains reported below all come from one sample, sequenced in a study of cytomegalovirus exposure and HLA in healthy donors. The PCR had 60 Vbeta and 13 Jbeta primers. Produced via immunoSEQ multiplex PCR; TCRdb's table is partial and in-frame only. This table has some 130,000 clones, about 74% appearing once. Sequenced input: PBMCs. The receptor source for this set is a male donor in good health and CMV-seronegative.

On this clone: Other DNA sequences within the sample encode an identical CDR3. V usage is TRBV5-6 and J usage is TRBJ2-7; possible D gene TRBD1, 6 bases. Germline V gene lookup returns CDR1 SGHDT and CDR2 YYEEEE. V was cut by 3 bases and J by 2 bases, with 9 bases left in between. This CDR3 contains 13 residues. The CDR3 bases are TGTGCCAGCAGCTGGGGGCAGACCTACGAGCAGTACTTC. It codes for CASSWGQTYEQYF.

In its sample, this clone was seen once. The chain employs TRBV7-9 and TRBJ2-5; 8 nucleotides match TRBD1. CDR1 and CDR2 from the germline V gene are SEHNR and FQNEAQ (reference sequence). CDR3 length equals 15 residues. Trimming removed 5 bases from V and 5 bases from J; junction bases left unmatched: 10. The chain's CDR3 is CASSARTGPGETQYF. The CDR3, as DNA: TGTGCCAGCAGCGCCCGGACAGGGCCCGGGGAGACCCAGTACTTC.

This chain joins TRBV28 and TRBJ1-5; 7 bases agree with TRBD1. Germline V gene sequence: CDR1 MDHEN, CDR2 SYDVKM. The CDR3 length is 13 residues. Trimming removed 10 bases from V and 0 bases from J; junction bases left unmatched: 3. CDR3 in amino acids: CATTGDSNQPQHF. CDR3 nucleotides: TGTGCCACCACAGGGGATAGCAATCAGCCCCAGCATTTT.

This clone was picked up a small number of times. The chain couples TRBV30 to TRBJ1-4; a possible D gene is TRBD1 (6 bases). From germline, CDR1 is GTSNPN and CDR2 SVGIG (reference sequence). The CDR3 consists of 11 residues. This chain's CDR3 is CARGGGEKLFF. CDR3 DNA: TGTGCTAGGGGGGGCGGCGAAAAACTGTTTTTT.

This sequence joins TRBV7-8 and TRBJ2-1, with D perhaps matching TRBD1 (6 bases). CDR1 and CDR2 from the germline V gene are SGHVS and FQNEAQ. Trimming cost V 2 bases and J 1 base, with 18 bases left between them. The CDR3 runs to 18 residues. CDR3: CASSLFLGGARSYNEQFF. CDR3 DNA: TGTGCCAGCAGCTTATTCTTAGGGGGTGCCAGATCCTACAATGAGCAGTTCTTC.

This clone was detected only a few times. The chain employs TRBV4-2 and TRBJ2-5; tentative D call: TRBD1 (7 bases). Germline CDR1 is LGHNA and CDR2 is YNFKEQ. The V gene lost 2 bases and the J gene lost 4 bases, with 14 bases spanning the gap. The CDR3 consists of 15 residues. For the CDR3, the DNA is TGTGCCAGCAGCCAAAGAAGACAGGGAGGAGAGACCCAGTACTTC. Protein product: CASSQRRQGGETQYF.

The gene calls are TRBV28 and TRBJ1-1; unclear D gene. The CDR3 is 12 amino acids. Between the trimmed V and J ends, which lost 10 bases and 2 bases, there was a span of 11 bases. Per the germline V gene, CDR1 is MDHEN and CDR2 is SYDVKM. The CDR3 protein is CATWPSNTEAFF. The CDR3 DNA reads TGTGCCACCTGGCCAAGTAACACTGAAGCTTTCTTT.

CDR3 bases: TGTGCCAGCACCCTAGGGCAGGGAATATACGAGCAGTACTTC. Its protein product is CASTLGQGIYEQYF. The gene calls are TRBV11-2 and TRBJ2-7; D is possibly TRBD1 (5 bases). Per germline, CDR1 SGHAT and CDR2 FQNNGV. V shed 7 bases and J shed 4 bases, with 17 bases lying between them. The CDR3 length is 14 residues.

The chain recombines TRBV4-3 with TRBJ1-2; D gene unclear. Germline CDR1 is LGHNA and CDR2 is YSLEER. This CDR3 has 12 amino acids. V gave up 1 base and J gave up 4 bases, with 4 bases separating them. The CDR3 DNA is TGCGCCAGCAGCCAAGGAGTCTATGGCTACACCTTC. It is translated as CASSQGVYGYTF.

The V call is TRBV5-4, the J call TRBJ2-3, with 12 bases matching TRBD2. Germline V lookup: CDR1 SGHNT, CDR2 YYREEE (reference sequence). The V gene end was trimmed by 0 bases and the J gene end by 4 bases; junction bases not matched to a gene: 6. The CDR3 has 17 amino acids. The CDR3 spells CASSLGPSGGASDTQYF. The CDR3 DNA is TGTGCCAGCAGCTTGGGGCCTAGCGGGGGGGCGTCAGATACGCAGTATTTT.

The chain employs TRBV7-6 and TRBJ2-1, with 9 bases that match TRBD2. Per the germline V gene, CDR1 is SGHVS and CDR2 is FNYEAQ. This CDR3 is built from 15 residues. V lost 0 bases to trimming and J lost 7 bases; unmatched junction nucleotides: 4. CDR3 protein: CASSLAASGMNEQFF. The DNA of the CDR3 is TGTGCCAGCAGCTTAGCGGCTAGCGGGATGAATGAGCAGTTCTTC.

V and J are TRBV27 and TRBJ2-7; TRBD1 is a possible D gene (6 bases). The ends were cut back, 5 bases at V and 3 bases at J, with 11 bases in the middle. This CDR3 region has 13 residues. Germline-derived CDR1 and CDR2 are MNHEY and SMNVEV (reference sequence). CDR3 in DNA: TGTGCCAGCAGTACAGGGTTGGGCTACGAGCAGTACTTC. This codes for CASSTGLGYEQYF.

The CDR3 sequence is CASSLAGKSSYEQYF. The CDR3 DNA is TGCGCCAGCAGCTTGGCTGGCAAATCCTCCTACGAGCAGTACTTC. The chain couples TRBV5-1 to TRBJ2-7; D gene uncertain. The CDR3 is made up of 15 amino acids. V lost 0 bases, J lost 0 bases, and 10 bases lay in between. The germline gives CDR1 SGHRS, CDR2 YFSETQ.

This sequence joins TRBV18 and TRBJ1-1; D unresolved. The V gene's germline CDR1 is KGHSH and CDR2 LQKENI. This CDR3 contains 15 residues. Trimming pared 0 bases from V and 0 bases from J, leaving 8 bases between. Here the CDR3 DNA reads TGTGCCAGCTCACCACCGGTGGAGGTGAACACTGAAGCTTTCTTT. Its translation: CASSPPVEVNTEAFF.

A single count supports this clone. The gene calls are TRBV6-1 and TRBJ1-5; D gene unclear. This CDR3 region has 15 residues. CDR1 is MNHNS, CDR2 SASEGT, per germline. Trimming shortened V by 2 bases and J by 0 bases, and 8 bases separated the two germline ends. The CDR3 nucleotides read TGTGCCAGCAGTGAAAGCAGACATAGCAATCAGCCCCAGCATTTT. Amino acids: CASSESRHSNQPQHF.

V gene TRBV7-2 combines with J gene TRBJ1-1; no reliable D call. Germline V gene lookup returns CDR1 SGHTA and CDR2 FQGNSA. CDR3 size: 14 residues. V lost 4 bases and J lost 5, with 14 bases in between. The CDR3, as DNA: TGTGCCAGCAGCTCCCGAGGAGGAAGTACTGAAGCTTTCTTT. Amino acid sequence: CASSSRGGSTEAFF.

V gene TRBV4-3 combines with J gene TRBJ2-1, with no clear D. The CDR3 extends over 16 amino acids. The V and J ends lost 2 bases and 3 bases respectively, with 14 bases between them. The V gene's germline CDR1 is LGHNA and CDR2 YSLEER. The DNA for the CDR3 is TGCGCCAGCAGCCAATCTGACCTCGACAACTACAATGAGCAGTTCTTC. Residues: CASSQSDLDNYNEQFF.

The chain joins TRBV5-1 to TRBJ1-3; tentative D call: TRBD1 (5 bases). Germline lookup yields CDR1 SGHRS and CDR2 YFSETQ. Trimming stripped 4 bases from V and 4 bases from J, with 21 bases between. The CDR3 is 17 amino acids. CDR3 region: CASSSSARRDGGNTIYF. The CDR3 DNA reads TGCGCCAGCAGCAGCTCGGCCCGGCGGGACGGGGGAAACACCATATATTTT.

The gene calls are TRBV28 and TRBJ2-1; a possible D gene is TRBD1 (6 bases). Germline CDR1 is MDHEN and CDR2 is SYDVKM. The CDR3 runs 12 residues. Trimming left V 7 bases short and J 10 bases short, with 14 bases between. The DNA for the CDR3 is TGTGCCAGCAACCAGGGGTCGTGGGAGCAGTTCTTC. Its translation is CASNQGSWEQFF.